Each of the 13 T cell receptor beta chains below was sequenced from the same sample in a study of CD8 T cells in ankylosing spondylitis. In TCRdb, the 5' RACE reads were re-called with MiXCR into one record per CDR3 protein. This table holds roughly 130,000 distinct CDR3 sequences, approximately 9.9% found once. The specimen was blood, either unsorted or a sorted T cell fraction (not recorded which). The source is a male donor with ankylosing spondylitis or in good health (not recorded which).

The rearrangement links TRBV4-2 to TRBJ2-2; D ambiguous. Germline-derived CDR1 and CDR2 are LGHNA and YNFKEQ. The CDR3 consists of 12 residues. V lost 1 base to trimming and J lost 6 bases, with 3 bases between them. CDR3 sequence (DNA): TGTGCCAGCAGCCAAGGTCCCGGGGAGCTGTTTTTT. Translated: CASSQGPGELFF.

This clonotype was counted at least ten times. The V call is TRBV11-1, the J call TRBJ2-6; 8 nucleotides agree with TRBD2. CDR3 length: 17 amino acids. The V segment lost 2 bases and the J segment 0 bases; nucleotides outside the gene matches: 3. Per germline, CDR1 SGHAT and CDR2 FQDESV (reference sequence). CDR3 region: CASSLTSGYSGANVLTF. The CDR3 DNA is TGTGCCAGCAGCTTAACTAGCGGCTACTCTGGGGCCAACGTCCTGACTTTC.

J is TRBJ2-1 and V is TRBV30, with D perhaps matching TRBD2 (6 bases). Per germline, CDR1 GTSNPN and CDR2 SVGIG (reference sequence). This CDR3 contains 14 residues. V was shortened by 4 bases and J by 0 bases, with 10 bases between the two germline ends. CDR3 coding DNA: TGTGCCTGGACCATCGGGAGCTCCTACAATGAGCAGTTCTTC. Protein sequence: CAWTIGSSYNEQFF. Complete variable domain (other parts from reference TRBV30 and TRBJ2-1): SQTIHQWPATLVQPVGSPLSLECTVEGTSNPNLYWYRQAAGRGLQLLFYSVGIGQISSEVPQNLSASRPQDRQFILSSKKLLLSDSGFYLCAWTIGSSYNEQFFGPGTRLTVL.

This clonotype turned up a few times. This sequence joins TRBV3-1 and TRBJ2-5; 8 positions agree with TRBD1. CDR3 length: 14 residues. Germline V gene data show CDR1 as LGHDT and CDR2 as YNNKEL (reference sequence). V was pared by 4 bases and J by 7 bases, with 8 bases of the junction left unmatched. The CDR3 spells CASSRTGLAATQYF. The CDR3 coding sequence is TGTGCCAGCAGCCGGACAGGGCTAGCAGCGACCCAGTACTTC.

In this sample, this clonotype turned up many times. This chain uses TRBV20-1 with TRBJ1-5; D not resolved. This CDR3 region has 14 residues. V was cut by 1 base and J by 0 bases, with 7 bases left in between. Germline V lookup: CDR1 DFQATT, CDR2 SNEGSKA (reference sequence). The CDR3 DNA reads TGCAGTGCTAGAGTGGGGAATAGCAATCAGCCCCAGCATTTT. Its protein product is CSARVGNSNQPQHF.

This clonotype was detected many times. V gene TRBV20-1 combines with J gene TRBJ2-7; 10 positions match TRBD2. The germline CDR1 and CDR2 sequences are DFQATT and SNEGSKA (reference sequence). There are 16 residues in the CDR3. V was clipped by 0 bases and J by 7 bases; unmatched bases: 12. CDR3 nucleotide sequence: TGCAGTGCTAGAGATAGTAGGCTAGCGGGAGTAGAGGAGCAGTACTTC. It encodes CSARDSRLAGVEEQYF.

At least ten counts were recorded for this clonotype. CDR3 sequence: CATGTSGLSLVYNEQFF. The DNA of the CDR3 is TGTGCCACCGGGACTAGCGGGTTGAGTCTAGTGTACAATGAGCAGTTCTTC. This chain connects TRBV12-3 or TRBV12-4 to TRBJ2-1; 12 nucleotides agree with TRBD2. This CDR3 has 17 residues. Trimming removed 10 bases from V and 4 bases from J; junction bases left unmatched: 14.

This chain connects TRBV18 to TRBJ1-2; the D is unclear. The germline V gene encodes CDR1 KGHSH and CDR2 LQKENI. Trimming left V 5 bases short and J 4 bases short, with 5 bases between. The CDR3 length is 11 residues. The CDR3 region is CASSRAYGYTF. As DNA, the CDR3 is TGTGCCAGCTCAAGAGCCTATGGCTACACCTTC.

This clonotype was seen ten or more times. V is TRBV7-9 and J is TRBJ2-5; D might be TRBD1 (5 bases). V lost 1 base and J 4 bases, leaving 10 bases between the germline ends. Germline V gene sequence: CDR1 SEHNR, CDR2 FQNEAQ (reference sequence). The CDR3 loop spans 14 amino acids. The CDR3 is CASSLESGIETQYF. The CDR3, as DNA: TGTGCCAGCAGCTTAGAGTCAGGGATAGAGACCCAGTACTTC. The full variable domain, rest sourced from reference TRBV7-9 and TRBJ2-5, is DTGVSQNPRHKITKRGQNVTFRCDPISEHNRLYWYRQTLGQGPEFLTYFQNEAQLEKSRLLSDRFSAERPKGSFSTLEIQRTEQGDSAMYLCASSLESGIETQYFGPGTRLLVL.

Many counts were recorded for this clonotype. The rearrangement uses TRBV12-3 or TRBV12-4 and TRBJ1-1, with TRBD1 matching 7 bases. The CDR3 totals 14 residues. With V trimmed by 3 bases and J by 8 bases, 9 bases remained unmatched. CDR3 bases: TGTGCCAGCAGTTTGGCCGACAGGGCGGGGGAAGCTTTCTTT. Amino acids: CASSLADRAGEAFF.

This clonotype was found many times. The chain employs TRBV20-1 and TRBJ2-3; 7 positions agree with TRBD2. Germline values: CDR1 DFQATT, CDR2 SNEGSKA (reference sequence). V lost 0 bases to trimming and J lost 2 bases; unmatched junction nucleotides: 8. CDR3 length equals 16 residues. The CDR3 DNA is TGCAGTGCTAGAGATTATGGGCTAGCGGTCACAGATACGCAGTATTTT. As protein: CSARDYGLAVTDTQYF.

The CDR3 protein is CASSPGTSGTGELFF. In DNA form, the CDR3 reads TGTGCCAGCAGCCCCGGGACTAGCGGGACCGGGGAGCTGTTTTTT. V gene TRBV4-2 combines with J gene TRBJ2-2; TRBD2 matches at 12 bases. J was trimmed by 5 bases and V by 4 bases; bases with no gene match: 2. The CDR3 runs 15 residues. Germline CDR1 is LGHNA and CDR2 is YNFKEQ.

This clonotype has a count of ten or more. This rearrangement joins TRBV20-1 to TRBJ2-1; D gene ambiguous. Germline values: CDR1 DFQATT, CDR2 SNEGSKA (reference sequence). The V gene lost 3 bases and the J gene lost 9 bases, with 21 bases spanning the gap. This CDR3 comprises 15 residues. CDR3 region: CSARLIRVVGGEQFF. CDR3 DNA: TGCAGTGCTAGGTTGATCCGGGTCGTGGGCGGTGAGCAGTTCTTC.